This T cell receptor (beta chain) came from a study of technical replicates of blood from a handful of donors. This clone has only one observation. The CDR3 sequence is 15 residues long. The germline CDR1 and CDR2 sequences are SEHNR and FQNEAQ (reference sequence). V was shortened by 5 bases and J by 6 bases, with 16 bases between the two germline ends. TCRdb's table, derived via immunoSEQ multiplex PCR, lists solely in-frame clones and lacks some. Of some 80,000 clones in the sample, roughly 96% were seen once. Sequenced: T cells isolated from PBMCs. The chain is built from TRBV7-9 and TRBJ2-2; D is perhaps TRBD1 (5 bases). This clonotype originated in a human donor in good health. The CDR3 nucleotides read TGTGCCAGCAGCCCCTGGGTTGGGGCCTCCGGGGAGCTGTTTTTT. This gives the protein CASSPWVGASGELFF.